This T cell receptor beta chain was sequenced for a study of T cells expressing NK-cell markers. On the study more broadly: Eight donors were sequenced, of whom seven were HCMV-seropositive, while the remaining one was HCMV-seronegative.

In regard to this clonotype: Its target is not known.

Study-level points and caveats: Over 5 donors carried dominant NKG2C+ clonotypes that made up roughly 1.0-7.0% of their CD8+ T cells. HCMV specificity of the expanded NKG2C+ T cell clones stayed unclear.

Following a re-call of the 5' RACE reads, TCRdb has one entry per CDR3 protein and lacks DNA. The sample yields fewer than 400,000 distinct CDR3 sequences, of which the top ten take up over 8.5%. The CDR3 is made up of 14 amino acids. Germline CDR1 reads DFQATT; CDR2 reads SNEGSKA (reference sequence). The sample taken for sequencing was blood T cells: a sorted CD56 or NKG2C T cell subset, CD4+ or CD8+ T cells, or bulk PBMC T cells (not recorded which). The chain uses TRBV20-1 and TRBJ2-5; TCRdb's D call, TRBD1, is unchecked because there is no DNA. This clonotype was sampled from a woman between 50 and 59 years old in good health. The CDR3 sequence is CSARPGQGLETQYF.